In this sample, the clone carrying this TCR beta chain turned up many times. This specimen comes from a study of regulatory T cells in long-lasting Graves disease. Construction of TCR beta libraries relied on iRepertoire HTBI primers and on Arm-PCR targeting CDR3 regions. Authors' analysis steps: Samples collectively showed more than 55 TRBV and fewer than 15 TRBJ segments. TCRdb re-analysed the multiplex PCR reads in MiXCR, keeping a single row per CDR3 protein. It is TCRdb's table, rather than the study itself, that gives the V and J calls and clone size. The sample has a few hundred thousand distinct CDR3 sequences, around 20% seen once. Time point reported: persistent/refractory GD, antithyroid drugs over 5 years with positive TRAb. The TCR library used RNA extracted from PBMCs. The receptor's source is a female donor with Graves disease. The sequencing used peripheral blood mononuclear cells (PBMCs), collected when the disease was refractory, from a patient treated with antithyroid drugs.

The DNA for the CDR3 is TGTGCCAGCAGTTTGGGGGGGGGAAGGGTCTATGGCTACACCTTC. Translation: CASSLGGGRVYGYTF. The genes are TRBV28 and TRBJ1-2, with a tentative D call TRBD1 (5 bases). Germline values: CDR1 MDHEN, CDR2 SYDVKM. The CDR3 length is 15 residues. V was shortened by 3 bases and J by 4 bases, with 15 bases between the two germline ends.